This is a list of T cell receptor beta chains from one sample in a study of blood T cells in healthy people across ages. TCRdb fed the 5' RACE reads into MiXCR, producing one record per CDR3 protein. The table includes under 1,100,000 distinct CDR3 sequences, approximately 25% detected once. These same records also appear under a second study, on T cells of mothers and their children.

The specimen sequenced was blood. Receptors originate from a girl aged 2-10 years in good health. Each CDR3 is given with its conserved first and last residue. The size of a clone is reported for some rows only, either as once, few or many, or as a class for expanded clones.

j_gene	abundance	v_gene	CDR3aa
TRBJ1-1	NA	TRBV20-1	CSARDLESGGTEAFF
TRBJ2-7	NA	TRBV7-3	CASSLTTNRDRVHEQYF
TRBJ2-2	NA	TRBV27	CASGQDRPNTGELFF
TRBJ1-1	NA	TRBV7-2	CASSHLRQPLLEAFF
TRBJ1-4	few	TRBV5-1	CASSATGRVANEKLFF
TRBJ2-5	NA	TRBV10-3	CAISESPLETQYF
TRBJ2-7	many	TRBV9	CASSVAVGRYEQYF
TRBJ2-1	NA	TRBV27	CASSLTANNEQFF
TRBJ2-1	NA	TRBV6-5	CASSYSHSNEQFF
TRBJ1-1	NA	TRBV12-3/TRBV12-4	CASSLYDRVGPGGTEAFF
TRBJ1-1	NA	TRBV2	CARSTDSLNTEAFF
TRBJ1-2	NA	TRBV4-1	CASSQVVRGLMDGYTF
TRBJ2-3	few	TRBV7-9	CASSFVGTGSTDTQYF
TRBJ1-1	few	TRBV5-5	CASSPDSGMNTEAFF
TRBJ2-5	few	TRBV9	CASSGLGRETQYF
TRBJ2-7	NA	TRBV19	CASSIGGFPSYEQYF
TRBJ1-2	few	TRBV29-1	CSVDEDLWEGYTF
TRBJ1-2	few	TRBV29-1	CSAGQGDGYTF